Listed below are T cell receptor beta chains from one sample, sequenced in a study of T cell repertoires in cytomegalovirus infection. TCRdb called the reads again in MiXCR, with one record for every CDR3 protein. Of approximately 630,000 distinct CDR3 sequences listed, around 24% were seen once; the top ten hold 8%. Source material: CD8+ T cells from PBMCs. The receptors were gathered from a human donor in good health (CMV status not recorded). Some clones in this sample may be carry-over from other donors' samples. The CDR3 runs from the conserved cysteine through the conserved F or W. Each record gives: clone size, D gene, V gene, CDR3 length, J gene, CDR3 DNA, CDR3 protein. The D gene is left open where the match is weak. Size is stated for part of the rows, as once, few or many counts, or as a class when the clone is expanded.

clone_size: few; d_call: -; v_call: TRBV2; cdr3_length: 12; j_call: TRBJ1-2; cdr3_nt: TGTGCCAGCACACTGGGTTTTTATGGCTACACCTTC; cdr3_aa: CASTLGFYGYTF
clone_size: -; d_call: -; v_call: TRBV27; cdr3_length: 17; j_call: TRBJ1-3; cdr3_nt: TGTGCCAGCAGCCCTCCGAGAGGGCCCGGATCTGGAAACACCATATATTTT; cdr3_aa: CASSPPRGPGSGNTIYF
clone_size: many; d_call: TRBD1; v_call: TRBV7-9; cdr3_length: 14; j_call: TRBJ1-2; cdr3_nt: TGTGCCAGCAGCTACCCCGGGACAGGGAATGGCTACACCTTC; cdr3_aa: CASSYPGTGNGYTF
clone_size: few; d_call: -; v_call: TRBV5-1; cdr3_length: 11; j_call: TRBJ2-2; cdr3_nt: TGCGCCAGCAGCCATAACGGGGAGCTGTTTTTT; cdr3_aa: CASSHNGELFF
clone_size: -; d_call: TRBD2; v_call: TRBV20-1; cdr3_length: 20; j_call: TRBJ2-2; cdr3_nt: TGCAGTGCTAGAGATCACGGGACTAGCGGGGGAGTTCCGAACACCGGGGAGCTGTTTTTT; cdr3_aa: CSARDHGTSGGVPNTGELFF
clone_size: few; d_call: -; v_call: TRBV6-6; cdr3_length: 15; j_call: TRBJ2-1; cdr3_nt: TGTGCCAGCAGCCCCGGGGGGACACCTTACAATGAGCAGTTCTTC; cdr3_aa: CASSPGGTPYNEQFF
clone_size: many; d_call: -; v_call: TRBV7-6; cdr3_length: 15; j_call: TRBJ2-5; cdr3_nt: TGTGCCAGCAGCTTAGGGCGACAGTACCAAGAGACCCAGTACTTC; cdr3_aa: CASSLGRQYQETQYF
clone_size: few; d_call: -; v_call: TRBV7-6; cdr3_length: 12; j_call: TRBJ2-1; cdr3_nt: TGTGCCAGCAGCTCTTCCCGGGACAACTACTTCTTC; cdr3_aa: CASSSSRDNYFF
clone_size: -; d_call: -; v_call: TRBV7-9; cdr3_length: 12; j_call: TRBJ1-5; cdr3_nt: TGTGCCAGCAGCTTTTTCGATCAGCCCCAGCATTTT; cdr3_aa: CASSFFDQPQHF
clone_size: many; d_call: -; v_call: TRBV7-2; cdr3_length: 14; j_call: TRBJ2-2; cdr3_nt: TGTGCCAGCAGCTTGCCGGACCGCGCCGGGGAGCTGTTTTTT; cdr3_aa: CASSLPDRAGELFF
clone_size: -; d_call: TRBD1; v_call: TRBV20-1; cdr3_length: 14; j_call: TRBJ2-7; cdr3_nt: TGCAGTGCTCCCGCCGGGACAGGGGGCGCCGAGCAGTACTTC; cdr3_aa: CSAPAGTGGAEQYF
clone_size: many; d_call: -; v_call: TRBV7-6; cdr3_length: 16; j_call: TRBJ1-5; cdr3_nt: TGTGCCAGCAGCTTAGGCCAACGGGGGCTTGGTCAGCCCCAGCATTTT; cdr3_aa: CASSLGQRGLGQPQHF
clone_size: few; d_call: TRBD2; v_call: TRBV7-9; cdr3_length: 15; j_call: TRBJ2-1; cdr3_nt: TGTGCCAGCAGCTTACTAGCGGGGGAGTACAATGAGCAGTTCTTC; cdr3_aa: CASSLLAGEYNEQFF
clone_size: many; d_call: -; v_call: TRBV4-3; cdr3_length: 15; j_call: TRBJ2-1; cdr3_nt: TGCGCCAGCAGCCAGAGACCCGCGTTATACAATGAGCAGTTCTTC; cdr3_aa: CASSQRPALYNEQFF
clone_size: many; d_call: TRBD2; v_call: TRBV6-1; cdr3_length: 14; j_call: TRBJ2-1; cdr3_nt: TGTGCCAGCAGTGGCGGGGGAACGTACAATGAGCAGTTCTTC; cdr3_aa: CASSGGGTYNEQFF
clone_size: -; d_call: -; v_call: TRBV29-1; cdr3_length: 12; j_call: TRBJ1-1; cdr3_nt: TGCAGCGCGCAGAAACAGGGCACTGAAGCTTTCTTT; cdr3_aa: CSAQKQGTEAFF
clone_size: -; d_call: -; v_call: TRBV11-2; cdr3_length: 14; j_call: TRBJ2-5; cdr3_nt: TGTGCCAGCAGCTTAAAGGGTGTCCAAGAGACCCAGTACTTC; cdr3_aa: CASSLKGVQETQYF
clone_size: few; d_call: -; v_call: TRBV28; cdr3_length: 12; j_call: TRBJ2-5; cdr3_nt: TGTGCCAGCAGTATAGCATTCGAGACCCAGTACTTC; cdr3_aa: CASSIAFETQYF
clone_size: -; d_call: -; v_call: TRBV6-6; cdr3_length: 16; j_call: TRBJ2-3; cdr3_nt: TGTGCCAGCAGTAACTACGTACGTAGCGGAACAGATACGCAGTATTTT; cdr3_aa: CASSNYVRSGTDTQYF
clone_size: few; d_call: -; v_call: TRBV2; cdr3_length: 13; j_call: TRBJ2-1; cdr3_nt: TGTGCCAGCAGTACCGCTAGCATCCATGAGCAGTTCTTC; cdr3_aa: CASSTASIHEQFF
clone_size: -; d_call: TRBD1; v_call: TRBV4-2; cdr3_length: 16; j_call: TRBJ2-3; cdr3_nt: TGTGCCAGCAGCCAAGAAGAGGGACAGGGGGCAGATACGCAGTATTTT; cdr3_aa: CASSQEEGQGADTQYF
clone_size: -; d_call: -; v_call: TRBV7-3; cdr3_length: 12; j_call: TRBJ1-1; cdr3_nt: TGTGCCAGCAGAGTGGGGGGCACTGAAGCTTTCTTT; cdr3_aa: CASRVGGTEAFF
clone_size: few; d_call: -; v_call: TRBV29-1; cdr3_length: 17; j_call: TRBJ2-1; cdr3_nt: TGCAGCGTTAATTGGGCCCCGGAAGGTTCGCTGGACAATGAGCAGTTCTTC; cdr3_aa: CSVNWAPEGSLDNEQFF
clone_size: few; d_call: -; v_call: TRBV2; cdr3_length: 11; j_call: TRBJ1-6; cdr3_nt: TGTGCCAGCAAACAGGGTGTACCCCTCCACTTT; cdr3_aa: CASKQGVPLHF
clone_size: -; d_call: -; v_call: TRBV15; cdr3_length: 14; j_call: TRBJ1-2; cdr3_nt: TGTGCCACCAGTAGAGAAGCGGGGAGAGAAGGCTACACCTTC; cdr3_aa: CATSREAGREGYTF
clone_size: -; d_call: -; v_call: TRBV19; cdr3_length: 14; j_call: TRBJ2-1; cdr3_nt: TGTGCCAGTAGTAGTGGAAATACATACAATGAGCAGTTCTTC; cdr3_aa: CASSSGNTYNEQFF
clone_size: -; d_call: -; v_call: TRBV19; cdr3_length: 13; j_call: TRBJ1-2; cdr3_nt: TGTGCCAGTGAGGTCTGGCAGGACTATGGCTACACCTTC; cdr3_aa: CASEVWQDYGYTF
clone_size: -; d_call: -; v_call: TRBV29-1; cdr3_length: 13; j_call: TRBJ2-6; cdr3_nt: TGCAGCGTTCGGAGGACTGGGGCCAACGTCCTGACTTTC; cdr3_aa: CSVRRTGANVLTF
clone_size: many; d_call: TRBD2; v_call: TRBV7-6; cdr3_length: 15; j_call: TRBJ2-1; cdr3_nt: TGTGCCAGCAGCCTTCCTACTAGCGGGGTCGATGAGCAGTTCTTC; cdr3_aa: CASSLPTSGVDEQFF
clone_size: many; d_call: -; v_call: TRBV7-6; cdr3_length: 15; j_call: TRBJ2-4; cdr3_nt: TGTGCCAGCAGCTTTGGCGACGGTGGACCTAACATTCAGTACTTC; cdr3_aa: CASSFGDGGPNIQYF
clone_size: few; d_call: -; v_call: TRBV28; cdr3_length: 17; j_call: TRBJ2-4; cdr3_nt: TGTGCCAGCAGTTTGCGGGTCGACATCCACTCCAAAAACATTCAGTACTTC; cdr3_aa: CASSLRVDIHSKNIQYF
clone_size: many; d_call: -; v_call: TRBV7-8; cdr3_length: 17; j_call: TRBJ2-2; cdr3_nt: TGTGCCAGCAGCTCACCCGAGTCGGGGGCGAACACCGGGGAGCTGTTTTTT; cdr3_aa: CASSSPESGANTGELFF
clone_size: -; d_call: -; v_call: TRBV20-1; cdr3_length: 16; j_call: TRBJ1-5; cdr3_nt: TGCAGTGCTAGTGGTCTGGGTTACGATAGCAATCAGCCCCAGCATTTT; cdr3_aa: CSASGLGYDSNQPQHF
clone_size: many; d_call: -; v_call: TRBV7-9; cdr3_length: 14; j_call: TRBJ2-7; cdr3_nt: TGTGCCAGCAGCTTCCGGATCTTTCCCTACGAGCAGTACTTC; cdr3_aa: CASSFRIFPYEQYF
clone_size: -; d_call: -; v_call: TRBV2; cdr3_length: 13; j_call: TRBJ2-1; cdr3_nt: TGTGCCAGCAGCTCCGGGACGGGCAATGAGCAGTTCTTC; cdr3_aa: CASSSGTGNEQFF